This TCR beta chain was recorded in a study of blood T cell repertoires in COVID-19. For the study at large: COVID-19 samples, acute and convalescent, were from the United States, Italy and Spain. PBMCs, B-cell-depleted T cells, or T cells provided the cDNA or gDNA that made up the material.

The CDR3 has 16 amino acids. Germline CDR1 and CDR2: SGHNT and YYREEE (reference sequence). V lost 4 bases, J lost 5 bases, and 21 bases lay in between. TCRdb's table, derived via immunoSEQ multiplex PCR, lists solely in-frame clones and lacks some. The table records roughly 190,000 clones, roughly nine tenths of them present only once. This receptor was obtained from a man in his 60s with active or convalescent COVID-19. The source material was peripheral blood. The V call is TRBV5-4, the J call TRBJ1-1, with D possibly TRBD1 on 5 matching bases. Here the CDR3 reads CASSPGGRGRGTEAFF. The CDR3 DNA reads as TGTGCCAGCAGCCCGGGGGGTCGGGGTAGAGGGACTGAAGCTTTCTTT.